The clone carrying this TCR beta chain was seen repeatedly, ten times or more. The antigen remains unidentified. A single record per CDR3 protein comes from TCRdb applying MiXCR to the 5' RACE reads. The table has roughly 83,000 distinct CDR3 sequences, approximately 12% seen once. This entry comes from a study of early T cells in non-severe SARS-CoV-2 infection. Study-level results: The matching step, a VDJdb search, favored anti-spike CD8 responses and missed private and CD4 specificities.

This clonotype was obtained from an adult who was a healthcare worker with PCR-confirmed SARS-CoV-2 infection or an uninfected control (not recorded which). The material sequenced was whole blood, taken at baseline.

The CDR3 region has the DNA TGTGCCAGCAGTTTATCGAAGGGTGGCCGAGCTAACTATGGCTACACCTTC. This encodes CASSLSKGGRANYGYTF. The rearrangement joins TRBV27 to TRBJ1-2; D gene ambiguous. Germline CDR1 MNHEY, CDR2 SMNVEV (reference sequence). The CDR3 is made up of 17 amino acids. V was pared by 0 bases and J by 0 bases, with 14 bases between.